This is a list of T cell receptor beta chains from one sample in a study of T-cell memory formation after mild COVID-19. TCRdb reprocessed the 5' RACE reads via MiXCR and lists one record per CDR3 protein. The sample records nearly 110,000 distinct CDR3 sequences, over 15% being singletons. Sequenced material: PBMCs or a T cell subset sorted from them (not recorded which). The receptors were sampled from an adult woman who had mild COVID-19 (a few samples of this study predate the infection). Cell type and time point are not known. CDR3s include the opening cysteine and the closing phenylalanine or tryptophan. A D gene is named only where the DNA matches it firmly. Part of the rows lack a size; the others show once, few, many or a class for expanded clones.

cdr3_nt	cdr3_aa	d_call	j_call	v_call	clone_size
TGTGCCAGCAGTGCCCGGGTTGTCGGGGAGCTGTTTTTT	CASSARVVGELFF	NA	TRBJ2-2	TRBV2	medium-sized
TGCGCCAGCAGCTTGGGCGGGACAGAAAGGGAAGCTTTCTTT	CASSLGGTEREAFF	TRBD1	TRBJ1-1	TRBV5-1	few
TGTGCCAGCAGCATACCACAGGGAGGGTACCAAGAGACCCAGTACTTC	CASSIPQGGYQETQYF	NA	TRBJ2-5	TRBV11-2	few
TGTGCCAGCAGCTTTTCGGCGATAGCGGGAGGAAGCTCCTACAATGAGCAGTTCTTC	CASSFSAIAGGSSYNEQFF	TRBD2	TRBJ2-1	TRBV12-3/TRBV12-4	few
TGTGCCAGCAGCATTTCCCCGAGGGACTTCCGGGAGGACACTGAAGCTTTCTTT	CASSISPRDFREDTEAFF	NA	TRBJ1-1	TRBV21-1	NA
TGTGCCACCAGCAGAGATCAATTTGGCTCATCCAGGGCTACGCAGTATTTT	CATSRDQFGSSRATQYF	NA	TRBJ2-3	TRBV15	NA
TGTGCCAGCAGCACCTGGGTGAAGGGCACCGGGGAGCTGTTTTTT	CASSTWVKGTGELFF	NA	TRBJ2-2	TRBV7-6	NA
TGTGCCAGCAGCCAAGATGTGCAGGGGGGCACTGGTTACAATGAGCAGTTCTTC	CASSQDVQGGTGYNEQFF	NA	TRBJ2-1	TRBV4-2	NA
TGTGCCAGCGCCCTTTCGGGGCAGGGAGATACGCAGTATTTT	CASALSGQGDTQYF	NA	TRBJ2-3	TRBV9	NA
TGTGCCAGCAGCTTTAGTCTGGGACTAGCGTTCTACGAGCAGTACTTC	CASSFSLGLAFYEQYF	TRBD2	TRBJ2-7	TRBV7-9	few
TGTGCCACCAGTGATCGACAGGGGTTGTCCATTCAGTACTTC	CATSDRQGLSIQYF	TRBD1	TRBJ2-4	TRBV24-1	few
TGCGCCAGCAGCTTGGTCCAGCGGCCCGGGGAGCTGTTTTTT	CASSLVQRPGELFF	NA	TRBJ2-2	TRBV5-1	once
TGTGCCAGCAGTGGTTGGATGGGCTATGGCTACACCTTC	CASSGWMGYGYTF	NA	TRBJ1-2	TRBV6-1	NA
TGTGCCAGCAGTTACTCAGGGACGCGTGGCTACACCTTC	CASSYSGTRGYTF	NA	TRBJ1-2	TRBV6-5	NA
TGCAGTGCGGAACTAGCGGGAGACCGGGGCGAGCAGTACTTC	CSAELAGDRGEQYF	TRBD2	TRBJ2-7	TRBV20-1	NA
TGCGCCAGCAGCCAAGGGACTAGCGACAATGAGCAGTTCTTC	CASSQGTSDNEQFF	TRBD2	TRBJ2-1	TRBV4-3	NA
TGTGCCAGCAGCTTAGTGTGGGGACAGCTTTACGCGAACACCGGGGAGCTGTTTTTT	CASSLVWGQLYANTGELFF	TRBD1	TRBJ2-2	TRBV11-2	few
TGTGCCAGCCATCCAGGAGGATTCCCGAATCAGCCCCAGCATTTT	CASHPGGFPNQPQHF	NA	TRBJ1-5	TRBV27	NA
TGCGCCAGCAGCTTGGATGGTAGCCGTAGCTCCTACAATGAGCAGTTCTTC	CASSLDGSRSSYNEQFF	NA	TRBJ2-1	TRBV5-1	NA
TGTGCCAGCAGTTTGGGCGGGAGCTCCTACAATGAGCAGTTCTTC	CASSLGGSSYNEQFF	TRBD2	TRBJ2-1	TRBV5-1	many
TGCAGCGCCCACGGGGGAGAGGAAAACACCATATATTTT	CSAHGGEENTIYF	NA	TRBJ1-3	TRBV29-1	few
TGTGCCAGCAGCCAATCGAAGGTCCTGAACACTGAAGCTTTCTTT	CASSQSKVLNTEAFF	NA	TRBJ1-1	TRBV4-2	few
TGCGCCAGCAGCTTGGAGGCTAGCGGGGGATCGGAGACCCAGTACTTC	CASSLEASGGSETQYF	TRBD2	TRBJ2-5	TRBV5-1	few
TGTGCCAGCGGACAGGGTTTTCAGCCCCAGCATTTT	CASGQGFQPQHF	TRBD1	TRBJ1-5	TRBV25-1	many
TGTGCCAGCAGTGACTCGGGCGGGAGTCCCACAGATACGCAGTATTTT	CASSDSGGSPTDTQYF	TRBD2	TRBJ2-3	TRBV6-4	few
TGCAGTGCCTCCTTGGGGTACGAGCAGTACTTC	CSASLGYEQYF	NA	TRBJ2-7	TRBV20-1	few
TGTGCCAGCAGGGGGAGGGTAGTGGAGACCCAGTACTTC	CASRGRVVETQYF	TRBD2	TRBJ2-5	TRBV28	NA
TGTGCCAGCAGCCCAACTAGCGGGGGGGCAGATACGCAGTATTTT	CASSPTSGGADTQYF	TRBD2	TRBJ2-3	TRBV7-9	few
TGCAGTTGGTTAGCGGGAGGGTATGAGCAGTTCTTC	CSWLAGGYEQFF	TRBD2	TRBJ2-1	TRBV20-1	NA
TGTGCCAGTAGTCCGAATCCCCAGAGGACTGAAGCTTTCTTT	CASSPNPQRTEAFF	NA	TRBJ1-1	TRBV19	NA
TGTGCCACCAGCCGATGGACAGGGTTATACAATGAGCAGTTCTTC	CATSRWTGLYNEQFF	TRBD1	TRBJ2-1	TRBV24-1	many
TGTGCCAGCAGTGATCCGGGACAGGGACTTGGTCAGCGTGGCTACACCTTC	CASSDPGQGLGQRGYTF	TRBD1	TRBJ1-2	TRBV6-6	NA
TGTGCCAGCAGCCTCGACGGGTCCTACGAGCAGTACTTC	CASSLDGSYEQYF	NA	TRBJ2-7	TRBV7-8	many
TGTGCCAGCAGCTTAGCACTCGGCGAGGTGCAAGAGCAGTACTTC	CASSLALGEVQEQYF	NA	TRBJ2-7	TRBV11-2	NA
TGTGCCAGCAGCCCAAGGACAGGGACCTACGAGCAGTACTTC	CASSPRTGTYEQYF	TRBD1	TRBJ2-7	TRBV7-9	NA
TGTGCCAGTAGTTACGACGGGGTCTACGAAGAGCAGTACTTC	CASSYDGVYEEQYF	NA	TRBJ2-7	TRBV19	NA
TGTGCCAGCAGTTTGACGGTGAACACTGAAGCTTTCTTT	CASSLTVNTEAFF	NA	TRBJ1-1	TRBV27	many
TGCGCCAGCAGCTTAGGGCAGGGTTCGGGCTACACCTTC	CASSLGQGSGYTF	NA	TRBJ1-2	TRBV5-1	NA
TGTGCCAGCACCCAAATAGGGGGTCTTGGAAACACCATATATTTT	CASTQIGGLGNTIYF	NA	TRBJ1-3	TRBV12-3/TRBV12-4	few
TGCAGCGTTGTCTCTCCGAGCTCCTACGAGCAGTACTTC	CSVVSPSSYEQYF	NA	TRBJ2-7	TRBV29-1	few
TGTGCCAGCACCGGGGGGGCGGGAAACACAGATACGCAGTATTTT	CASTGGAGNTDTQYF	TRBD2	TRBJ2-3	TRBV6-6	few
TGTGCCAGCAGTCACCGGGGGTCGCACGAGCAGTACTTC	CASSHRGSHEQYF	NA	TRBJ2-7	TRBV7-9	few
TGTGCCACCAGTGATTATGACAGGATGGATACGCAGTATTTT	CATSDYDRMDTQYF	NA	TRBJ2-3	TRBV24-1	NA
TGCGCCAGCAGCCAGGTGTTGGGAAACATTCAGTACTTC	CASSQVLGNIQYF	NA	TRBJ2-4	TRBV4-1	few
TGTGCCAGCAGCCTTATCGGACGTAGGGATTCCTATGGCTACACCTTC	CASSLIGRRDSYGYTF	NA	TRBJ1-2	TRBV7-8	once
TGTGCCAGCAGTTACGGGCAGGGGGCCGGCACTGAAGCTTTCTTT	CASSYGQGAGTEAFF	TRBD1	TRBJ1-1	TRBV6-2/TRBV6-3	NA
TGCGCCAGCCGGGACACAGACTACGAGCAGTACTTC	CASRDTDYEQYF	NA	TRBJ2-7	TRBV5-1	few
TGTGCCAGCAGTGAAGCGGGTTCCCTCAACCGTATCACAGATACGCAGTATTTT	CASSEAGSLNRITDTQYF	NA	TRBJ2-3	TRBV2	NA
TGTGCCAGCAGCCAAGATCAACAGGGGCGGAGCTCCTACGAGCAGTACTTC	CASSQDQQGRSSYEQYF	TRBD1	TRBJ2-7	TRBV4-2	NA
TGCAGTGCTAGAGTTGGGACAGCCCAGAACACTGAAGCTTTCTTT	CSARVGTAQNTEAFF	TRBD1	TRBJ1-1	TRBV20-1	NA
TGTGCCAGCAGACAGGGAGGCCAGCCCCAGCATTTT	CASRQGGQPQHF	NA	TRBJ1-5	TRBV12-3/TRBV12-4	NA